One T cell receptor beta chain is described in this entry. Its antigen is unknown. J gave up 4 bases and V 5 bases, and 4 bases lay outside the gene matches. Germline lookup yields CDR1 SEHNR and CDR2 FQNEAQ (reference sequence). The CDR3 runs to 13 residues. This record comes from a study of brain T cells in children with intractable seizures. Surgery cases with the highest brain T cell transcript signatures were chosen for sequencing. Pre-surgery treatment included at least one anti-epileptic drug. Broader study findings: Absence of clones before surgery may stem from lower sequencing depth.

Sequencing was performed with immunoSEQ multiplex PCR; in TCRdb, only in-frame clones are kept and a portion is missing. The data contain about 76,000 clones, about 93% of them singletons. The starting material was peripheral blood, obtained at surgery. The sequence was collected from a boy in the first two years of life with tuberous sclerosis and intractable seizures. This chain connects TRBV7-9 to TRBJ2-5; 7 nucleotides align to TRBD2. The CDR3, as DNA: TGTGCCAGCAGCGCACCTAGCGGAGAGACCCAGTACTTC. It encodes CASSAPSGETQYF.